The clone carrying this TCR beta chain was detected a few times. Its antigen is not identified. CDR3 size: 13 residues. The germline CDR1 and CDR2 sequences are SGHVS and FQNEAQ. V gave up 4 bases and J gave up 1 base, with 8 bases separating them. Universal primer sites and UMIs were introduced during 5'RACE template-switching synthesis of TCR cDNA. TCRdb reanalysed the 5' RACE reads using MiXCR and keeps one entry per CDR3 protein. The sample lists some 150,000 distinct CDR3 sequences; around 8.5% were seen once. This specimen comes from a study of T cells after yellow fever vaccination. Overall study: Fractions with few cells were prepared using SMART-Seq v4 Ultra Low Input.

Notes on the study in general: Only a small proportion of the clonotypes turned up in both the CD4 and the CD8 compartments, likely arising from convergent recombination.

The input for sequencing was CD8+ T cells sorted from PBMCs, taken 45 days after the yellow fever booster vaccination. The origin of this receptor is a man between 18 and 29 years old who received the YFV17D yellow fever vaccine. This chain joins TRBV7-8 and TRBJ2-7; maybe TRBD1 (5 bases). The CDR3, as DNA: TGTGCCAGCAGCTATGACAGATCCTACGAGCAGTACTTC. This codes for CASSYDRSYEQYF. Variable domain in full (rest from reference TRBV7-8 and TRBJ2-7): GAGVSQSPRYKVAKRGQDVALRCDPISGHVSLFWYQQALGQGPEFLTYFQNEAQLDKSGLPSDRFFAERPEGSVSTLKIQRTQQEDSAVYLCASSYDRSYEQYFGPGTRLTVT.